Shown below are 25 T cell receptor beta chains from a single sample sequenced in a study of blood T cell repertoires in COVID-19. Repertoires were generated with immunoSEQ multiplex PCR, while TCRdb's copy carries only in-frame clones and drops some. The data contain some 250,000 clones, about three quarters of them seen just once; the ten biggest clones take up around 3.4%. Sequenced material: peripheral blood. These receptor sequences come from a woman over 75 with acute or convalescent COVID-19.

This clone has only a few counts. The V and J genes are TRBV5-3 and TRBJ1-2; D uncertain. TRBV5-3 is marked as an open reading frame, function uncertain. The CDR3 covers 15 residues. V was clipped by 1 base and J by 8 bases, with 18 bases between them. CDR3 sequence reads: CARSLCGVLSRGYTF. The DNA of the CDR3 is TGTGCCAGAAGCTTGTGCGGAGTTCTCAGTAGGGGCTACACCTTC.

Turning to this clone: The junction departs from germline at one end; a sequencing error may be responsible. The chain links TRBV2 to TRBJ2-5, with 7 bases lining up with TRBD1. There are 14 residues in the CDR3. Germline V gene sequence: CDR1 SNHLY, CDR2 FYNNEI. The DNA for the CDR3 is TGTGCCAGCAGGGAAGGGGGCTGGAGAGAGACCCAGTACTTC. Translation: CASREGGWRETQYF. Looking up the rest from reference TRBV2 and TRBJ2-5 gives the full variable domain: EPEVTQTPSHQVTQMGQEVILRCVPISNHLYFYWYRQILGQKVEFLVSFYNNEISEKSEIFDDQFSVERPDGSNFTLKIRSTKLEDSAMYFCASREGGWRETQYFGPGTRLLVL.

The sample holds a few counts of this clone. This chain joins TRBV2 and TRBJ2-3, with D possibly matching TRBD1 (6 bases). This CDR3 contains 15 residues. Trimming removed 8 bases from V and 9 bases from J, with 24 bases in between. The germline V gene encodes CDR1 SNHLY and CDR2 FYNNEI. The CDR3 spells CASLPNPNRARTQYF. For the CDR3, the DNA is TGTGCCAGCCTACCGAACCCCAACAGGGCTCGCACGCAGTATTTT.

V is TRBV5-1 and J is TRBJ2-2; the match to TRBD2 covers 7 bases. The CDR3 is made up of 17 amino acids. Germline CDR1 is SGHRS and CDR2 is YFSETQ. V lost 3 bases to trimming and J lost 4 bases; unmatched junction nucleotides: 12. CDR3: CASSSIPSGGGTGELFF. The CDR3 nucleotides read TGCGCCAGCAGCTCAATACCCTCGGGAGGCGGCACCGGGGAGCTGTTTTTT.

In nucleotides, the CDR3 is TGTGCCAGCAGCTTATCCTCCAGTCAGGGTTCACCCCTCCACTTT. Encoded protein: CASSLSSSQGSPLHF. V gene TRBV7-9 combines with J gene TRBJ1-6, with D perhaps matching TRBD1 (5 bases). V shed 2 bases and J shed 9 bases, with 14 bases lying between them. The CDR3 spans 15 residues. Germline V gives CDR1 SEHNR, CDR2 FQNEAQ (reference sequence).

V gene TRBV15 combines with J gene TRBJ2-7; a possible D gene is TRBD1 (5 bases). V lost 0 bases and J lost 0, with 18 bases in between. CDR3 size: 18 residues. Germline V gene data show CDR1 as LNHNV and CDR2 as YYDKDF (reference sequence). Here the CDR3 DNA reads TGTGCCACCAGCAGAGATCTTGGGCAGGGTCCGAGCTCCTACGAGCAGTACTTC. Protein: CATSRDLGQGPSSYEQYF.

The rearrangement joins TRBV6-5 to TRBJ1-2, with 7 bases lining up with TRBD1. CDR1 is MNHEY, CDR2 SVGAGI, per germline. The V gene end was trimmed by 2 bases and the J gene end by 4 bases; junction bases not matched to a gene: 4. CDR3 length equals 14 residues. CDR3: CASSYLGTAYGYTF. The CDR3 DNA reads as TGTGCCAGCAGTTACCTCGGGACAGCCTATGGCTACACCTTC.

V usage is TRBV28 and J usage is TRBJ1-5, with D unresolved. Per germline, CDR1 MDHEN and CDR2 SYDVKM. The CDR3 contains 12 residues. V lost 6 bases and J 0 bases, leaving 3 bases between the germline ends. CDR3 sequence (DNA): TGTGCCAGCAGCGTTAGCAATCAGCCCCAGCATTTT. It codes for CASSVSNQPQHF.

This clone was picked up a small number of times. The gene calls are TRBV2 and TRBJ1-2; tentatively, D is TRBD1 (6 bases). V was trimmed by 2 bases and J by 8 bases, leaving 15 bases between them. CDR3 size: 14 residues. Germline values: CDR1 SNHLY, CDR2 FYNNEI. The CDR3 protein is CASSETGTSRGYTF. The CDR3 DNA sequence: TGTGCCAGCAGTGAAACAGGGACCTCTAGAGGCTACACCTTC.

The rearrangement uses TRBV5-1 and TRBJ2-7, with D possibly being TRBD1 (6 bases). Trimming took off 2 bases at V and 4 bases at J, with 10 bases between the two ends. Germline assignment: CDR1 SGHRS and CDR2 YFSETQ. The CDR3 is 13 residues long. The CDR3 DNA is TGCGCCAGCAGCTTAAGACAGGCATACGAGCAGTACTTC. It translates to CASSLRQAYEQYF. Complete variable domain (other parts from reference TRBV5-1 and TRBJ2-7): KAGVTQTPRYLIKTRGQQVTLSCSPISGHRSVSWYQQTPGQGLQFLFEYFSETQRNKGNFPGRFSGRQFSNSRSEMNVSTLELGDSALYLCASSLRQAYEQYFGPGTRLTVT.

This clone is a singleton in its sample. The J gene is TRBJ2-1, the V gene TRBV10-3; 10 bases align to TRBD2. With V trimmed by 8 bases and J by 2 bases, 6 bases remained unmatched. Germline CDR1 ENHRY, CDR2 SYGVKD. The CDR3 has 15 amino acids. The CDR3 DNA sequence: TGTGCCATCGGGGAAAGCGGGGGGGCCTACAATGAGCAGTTCTTC. Amino acids: CAIGESGGAYNEQFF.

V is TRBV7-9 and J is TRBJ1-4, with D perhaps TRBD1 (6 bases). V shed 4 bases and J shed 6 bases, with 15 bases lying between them. CDR3 length: 15 amino acids. The germline V gene encodes CDR1 SEHNR and CDR2 FQNEAQ (reference sequence). In nucleotides, the CDR3 is TGTGCCAGCAGCTCCCGGACAGTTCTGGATGAAAAACTGTTTTTT. This gives the protein CASSSRTVLDEKLFF.

This clone came up once. This rearrangement joins TRBV5-1 to TRBJ2-3; D gene uncertain. CDR1 is SGHRS, CDR2 YFSETQ, per germline. The CDR3 sequence is 15 residues long. Between the trimmed V and J ends, which lost 0 bases and 2 bases, there was a span of 10 bases. The DNA for the CDR3 is TGCGCCAGCAGCTTGGACAGTAAAGACACAGATACGCAGTATTTT. Amino acids: CASSLDSKDTDTQYF.

The CDR3 loop is CASSLRDRVSYTF. The CDR3 nucleotides read TGTGCCAGCAGCCTCCGGGACAGGGTGAGCTACACCTTC. The genes are TRBV14 and TRBJ1-2, with 9 bases matching TRBD1. The J segment lost 9 bases and the V segment lost 4 bases, leaving 6 bases of the junction unmatched. CDR1 is SGHDN, CDR2 FVKESK, per germline. This CDR3 is 13 amino acids long.

The gene calls are TRBV7-9 and TRBJ2-6, with 9 bases that match TRBD1. Germline V lookup: CDR1 SEHNR, CDR2 FQNEAQ (reference sequence). This CDR3 contains 17 residues. V shed 4 bases and J 1 base; nucleotides not matched to a gene: 5. CDR3 protein: CASSSGTGWSGANVLTF. The CDR3, as DNA: TGTGCCAGCAGCTCCGGGACAGGGTGGTCTGGGGCCAACGTCCTGACTTTC.

V and J are TRBV27 and TRBJ2-1; 8 bases are a match to TRBD2. There are 15 residues in the CDR3. Germline values: CDR1 MNHEY, CDR2 SMNVEV (reference sequence). V shed 5 bases and J 4 bases; nucleotides not matched to a gene: 7. The CDR3 loop reads CASSEGLDPYNEQFF. CDR3 nucleotides: TGTGCCAGCAGTGAGGGACTAGACCCTTACAATGAGCAGTTCTTC.

V usage is TRBV27 and J usage is TRBJ2-7; 12 bases line up with TRBD2. J lost 6 bases, V lost 5 bases, and 11 bases had no gene match. This CDR3 is 16 amino acids long. Germline V gene lookup returns CDR1 MNHEY and CDR2 SMNVEV (reference sequence). The CDR3 spells CASSQRTSGTPTEQYF. CDR3 nucleotide sequence: TGTGCCAGCAGTCAGAGGACTAGCGGGACTCCTACCGAGCAGTACTTC.

The chain links TRBV5-1 to TRBJ1-4; possibly TRBD1 for D (5 bases). This CDR3 is built from 13 residues. The ends were cut back, 0 bases at V and 6 bases at J, with 6 bases in the middle. Per the germline V gene, CDR1 is SGHRS and CDR2 is YFSETQ. The chain's CDR3 is CASSLVTDEKLFF. The CDR3 nucleotides are TGCGCCAGCAGCTTGGTGACAGATGAAAAACTGTTTTTT.

This clone occurred once. This rearrangement joins TRBV2 to TRBJ1-2, with TRBD1 matching over 8 bases. CDR1 and CDR2 (germline): SNHLY, FYNNEI. The CDR3 length is 14 residues. V dropped 6 bases and J dropped 7; count of bases not matched to a gene: 10. The CDR3 loop is CASRSGTGQVGYTF. CDR3 DNA: TGTGCCAGCAGGTCCGGGACGGGACAGGTTGGCTACACCTTC.

The chain recombines TRBV28 with TRBJ2-7, with unresolved D. From germline, CDR1 is MDHEN and CDR2 SYDVKM. With 6 bases removed from V and 2 bases from J, the gap between germline ends came to 8 bases. The CDR3 loop spans 12 amino acids. Here the CDR3 reads CASSLAPYEQYF. The CDR3, as DNA: TGTGCCAGCAGCCTGGCTCCCTACGAGCAGTACTTC.

This chain joins TRBV16 and TRBJ2-5; 7 bases match TRBD2. J lost 2 bases, V lost 3 bases, and 3 bases had no gene match. Germline CDR1 and CDR2: KGHSY and FQNENV. The CDR3 is made up of 14 amino acids. The CDR3 sequence: CASSQGGVQETQYF. CDR3 nucleotide sequence: TGTGCCAGCAGCCAGGGAGGGGTACAAGAGACCCAGTACTTC.

For this clone: At the DNA level, this CDR3 is encoded by other sequences in the same sample as well. V is TRBV30 and J is TRBJ2-2; 10 bases fit TRBD2. There are 14 residues in the CDR3. V dropped 5 bases and J dropped 2; count of bases not matched to a gene: 2. Germline assignment: CDR1 GTSNPN and CDR2 SVGIG (reference sequence). The CDR3 DNA reads as TGTGCCTGGCGGACTAGCGGAAACACCGGGGAGCTGTTTTTT. Residues: CAWRTSGNTGELFF.

This clone has just a few counts. This chain connects TRBV18 to TRBJ1-1; no clear D. V shed 0 bases and J shed 2 bases, with 7 bases lying between them. The CDR3 extends over 14 amino acids. The germline V gene encodes CDR1 KGHSH and CDR2 LQKENI. In nucleotides, the CDR3 is TGTGCCAGCTCACCACCGAGAGGAAACACTGAAGCTTTCTTT. Translated: CASSPPRGNTEAFF.

V and J are TRBV5-1 and TRBJ1-2; 9 bases line up with TRBD1. From germline, CDR1 is SGHRS and CDR2 YFSETQ. The junction had 5 bases not matched to a gene; V was cut back by 2 bases and J by 6 bases. The CDR3 is 14 residues long. As DNA, the CDR3 is TGCGCCAGCAGCTTAGGACAGGGGCGGCATGGCTACACCTTC. Amino acid sequence: CASSLGQGRHGYTF.

The chain links TRBV15 to TRBJ1-1; D is undetermined. Trimming took off 0 bases at V and 5 bases at J, with 13 bases between the two ends. This CDR3 contains 15 residues. CDR1 is LNHNV and CDR2 is YYDKDF in the germline V gene (reference sequence). The CDR3 region is CATSRDIGRGTEAFF. Here the CDR3 DNA reads TGTGCCACCAGCAGAGATATTGGGAGAGGGACTGAAGCTTTCTTT.